What follows describes a single T cell receptor (beta chain). The antigen remains unidentified. Tens of thousands of T cell genomes (roughly 190 ng DNA) went into each sorted-subset replicate. TCRdb's table, derived via immunoSEQ multiplex PCR, lists solely in-frame clones and lacks some. The sample gives about 2.1 million clones, 80% to 95% of which show up once; approximately 1.7% is in the top ten. This CDR3 region has 13 residues. The ends lost 6 bases at V and 6 bases at J; junction bases unmatched: 7. The germline gives CDR1 MNHEY, CDR2 SVGAGI. Naive CD8 cells lacked CD45RO, underwent positive selection for CCR7 and left out terminally differentiated effector memory CD45RA+ cells. The study drew all its donors from Caucasian adults living in Nashville, Tennessee. This record comes from a study of shared clonotypes between healthy human individuals. Findings and limits, study-wide: With several donors compared, 4% to 5% of naive CD4 clonotypes were shared. Clonotypes shared by all four donors outscored non-shared clonotypes in generation probability.

Sequenced input: naive CD8+ T cells from PBMCs. The chain links TRBV6-5 to TRBJ2-7; 8 bases match TRBD1. This clonotype was obtained from a man younger than 35 in good health. Some clones in this sample may be carry-over from other donors' samples. The CDR3 is CASSSGGLTEQYF. The CDR3 DNA sequence: TGTGCCAGCAGCTCAGGGGGCCTGACCGAGCAGTACTTC.